The rows below give T cell receptor beta chains drawn from one sample of a study of T cell responses to AZD1222 COVID-19 vaccine. The repertoire was sequenced with immunoSEQ multiplex PCR; TCRdb's copy has only in-frame clones and lacks some. The sample has 90,000 to 150,000 clones, less than 90% seen once. Specimen: peripheral blood, collected on day 0 of AZD1222 vaccination. Source of these receptors: an adult in good health. CDR3s include the opening cysteine and the closing phenylalanine or tryptophan. D genes are given only for firm matches. The size entry is marked missing in some rows and otherwise reads once, few, many or a size class.

-,TRBV7-9,TRBJ2-5,TRBD2,TGTGCCAGCAGCTTAGAGCGGGGGGGCCCAGAGACCCAGTACTTC,CASSLERGGPETQYF
-,TRBV6-4,TRBJ1-2,-,TGTGCCAGCAGTCCGGGGCCACCGGACTATGGCTACACCTTC,CASSPGPPDYGYTF
-,TRBV11-2,TRBJ2-2,-,TGTGCCAGCAGCCCAATGGGCCTGAACACCGGGGAGCTGTTTTTT,CASSPMGLNTGELFF
-,TRBV4-2,TRBJ2-2,TRBD2,TGTGCCAGCAGCCAAGCCACTAGCGGGGGGGCCGGGGAGCTGTTTTTT,CASSQATSGGAGELFF
-,TRBV7-9,TRBJ1-1,TRBD1,TGTGCCAGCAGCCCCGGGACCCAGGGGGACACTGAAGCTTTCTTT,CASSPGTQGDTEAFF
-,TRBV5-6,TRBJ1-2,-,TGTGCCAGCAGCCCTCTGACCGGTCACTGGATGGGCTACACCTTC,CASSPLTGHWMGYTF
-,TRBV7-3,TRBJ1-2,TRBD1,TGTGCCAGCAGCCTGTCCGGGACAGATAACTATGGCTACACCTTC,CASSLSGTDNYGYTF
few,TRBV7-2,TRBJ1-4,-,TGTGCCAGCAGCGTCGACCTGGGGGTAACTAATGAAAAACTGTTTTTT,CASSVDLGVTNEKLFF
-,TRBV11-2,TRBJ2-1,TRBD2,TGTGCCAGCAGGGGACTAGCACTAGGGGTCGATGAGCAGTTCTTC,CASRGLALGVDEQFF
-,TRBV5-6,TRBJ2-2,-,TGTGCCAGCAGCTTGGCCGACAGGTCCTACGGGGAGCTGTTTTTT,CASSLADRSYGELFF
-,TRBV14,TRBJ2-2,-,TGTGCCAGCAGCCAAGATCAGTGGAGGTTAGGCACCGGGGAGCTGTTTTTT,CASSQDQWRLGTGELFF